The TCR beta chain under discussion was sequenced for a study of T cells after yellow fever vaccination. Study results and limitations: Overlap between CD4 and CD8 compartments was detected for a small share of clonotypes.

On this clonotype itself: The antigen is undetermined.

Using its own MiXCR run on the 5' RACE reads, TCRdb lists one record per CDR3 protein. This table holds about 320,000 distinct CDR3 sequences, roughly 10% found once. The CDR3 length is 15 residues. The germline V and J ends were trimmed by 7 bases and 6 bases, with 19 bases remaining between them. Germline-derived CDR1 and CDR2 are MNHEY and SVGAGI. This specimen was CD4+ T cells sorted from PBMCs, taken 45 days after the yellow fever booster vaccination. The clonotype comes from a man between 18 and 29 years old who received the YFV17D yellow fever vaccine. V usage is TRBV6-5 and J usage is TRBJ1-5; possible D gene TRBD1, 5 bases. The CDR3: CASNTGTPGGQPQHF. In nucleotides, the CDR3 is TGTGCCAGCAATACCGGGACCCCGGGCGGTCAGCCCCAGCATTTT.